This TCR beta chain came from a study of T-cell reconstitution after alpha-beta-depleted transplantation in children. Germline V gene sequence: CDR1 ENHRY, CDR2 SYGVKD. The CDR3 contains 15 residues. Trimming took 4 bases from V and 2 from J, leaving 14 bases between them. The authors prepared the TCRbeta library with unique molecular identifiers. TCRdb called the PCR reads again in MiXCR, with one record for every CDR3 protein. Here the sample spans approximately 590,000 distinct CDR3 sequences, roughly a tenth being singletons. The sequenced sample was PBMCs from the stem cell graft donor, obtained from the stem cell graft. The chain carries TRBV10-3 and TRBJ2-5; D might be TRBD2 (6 bases). This clonotype was sampled from a human donor who donated a stem cell graft to a child with acute myeloid leukemia. DNA of the CDR3: TGTGCCATCAGTGCCGTTAGCGGAGGACAAGAGACCCAGTACTTC. Translated, it gives CAISAVSGGQETQYF.